The source of this T cell receptor beta chain is a study of spatial heterogeneity in lung cancer. Study conclusions and caveats: In tumors, expanded intratumoral alpha and beta TCR counts tracked mutation counts.

TCRdb re-derived calls from the 5' RACE reads in MiXCR, one entry per CDR3 protein. Of approximately 18,000 distinct CDR3 sequences in the sample, approximately 5.8% are singletons; the top ten hold about 9.4%. This clonotype came up many times. The antigen is not known. This beta chain is off target for a library built for alpha chains, so its abundance means little. Time point specified: sample taken at primary tumor resection. Researchers sequenced whole RNA taken from tumor, nontumor lung or frozen PBMC without sorting. Germline V CDR1 and CDR2: MNHEY, SVGAGI. V dropped 5 bases and J dropped 4; count of bases not matched to a gene: 5. The CDR3 extends over 13 amino acids.

Sequenced material: lung tumor tissue, taken at surgery. This clonotype originated in a female donor with early-stage non-small cell lung cancer. The chain is built from TRBV6-5 and TRBJ2-7; 7 bases align to TRBD2. Here the CDR3 DNA reads TGTGCCAGCAGTCCCACCGGGAGGTACGAGCAGTACTTC. Translating gives CASSPTGRYEQYF.